The rows below give T cell receptor beta chains drawn from one sample of a study of blood T cell repertoires in COVID-19. Generated by immunoSEQ multiplex PCR, the TCRdb table keeps only in-frame clones and is missing some. The sample lists about 110,000 clones; roughly 80% were seen once. Sequenced: peripheral blood. These receptors were collected from a man aged 50 or older with acute or convalescent COVID-19. CDR3s include the opening cysteine and the closing phenylalanine or tryptophan. The order of the fields is V gene, clone size, D gene, J gene, CDR3 protein, CDR3 DNA. The D gene is left open where the match is weak. The size entry is marked missing in some rows and otherwise reads once, few, many or a size class.

>TRBV18|-|TRBD1|TRBJ2-5
CASSPGQGIGETQYF
TGTGCCAGCTCACCAGGACAGGGGATCGGGGAGACCCAGTACTTC
>TRBV7-8|-|TRBD2|TRBJ2-1
CASSFSGTSGYNEQFF
TGTGCCAGCAGCTTCTCCGGGACTAGCGGTTACAATGAGCAGTTCTTC
>TRBV28|few|TRBD1|TRBJ1-2
CASRPPGQGSFDGYTF
TGTGCCAGCAGACCTCCGGGACAGGGATCGTTCGATGGCTACACCTTC
>TRBV28|-|-|TRBJ1-2
CASSSDMYYTF
TGTGCCAGCAGTTCGGACATGTACTACACCTTC
>TRBV9|-|TRBD2|TRBJ2-7
CASSVEPSGAYEQYF
TGTGCCAGCAGCGTAGAACCTAGCGGGGCGTACGAGCAGTACTTC
>TRBV5-1|-|TRBD1|TRBJ2-2
CASSLGGQGNPGELFF
TGCGCCAGCAGCTTGGGGGGACAGGGGAATCCCGGGGAGCTGTTTTTT
>TRBV21-1|many|-|TRBJ1-3
CAGLNTIYF
TGTGCCGGCTTAAACACCATATATTTT
>TRBV7-2|-|TRBD1|TRBJ1-2
CASSSPGTGDYGYTF
TGTGCCAGCAGCTCTCCTGGGACAGGGGACTATGGCTACACCTTC
>TRBV7-2|-|-|TRBJ1-2
CASSLGGARASYGYTF
TGTGCCAGCAGCTTGGGGGGGGCCAGGGCTAGCTATGGCTACACCTTC
>TRBV30|-|TRBD1|TRBJ1-3
CALGQGRHTIYF
TGTGCCCTAGGACAGGGTAGGCACACCATATATTTT
>TRBV19|-|-|TRBJ2-7
CASSNRAYEQYF
TGTGCCAGTAGTAACAGGGCCTACGAGCAGTACTTC
>TRBV28|-|TRBD1|TRBJ2-2
CASRPWDRDTGELFF
TGTGCCAGCAGGCCCTGGGACAGAGACACCGGGGAGCTGTTTTTT
>TRBV27|-|-|TRBJ1-6
CASMEGRNSPLHF
TGTGCCAGCATGGAGGGCAGGAATTCACCCCTCCACTTT
>TRBV6-5|-|TRBD1|TRBJ1-2
CASSGQGMNYGYTF
TGTGCCAGCAGCGGACAGGGAATGAACTATGGCTACACCTTC
>TRBV6-5|-|-|TRBJ1-6
CASRRSDHLPLHF
TGTGCCAGCAGGAGATCCGATCATCTTCCCCTCCACTTT
>TRBV3-1/TRBV3-2|-|-|TRBJ1-6
CASSRFDSINSPLHF
TGTGCCAGCAGCCGATTCGACAGCATCAATTCACCCCTCCACTTT
>TRBV10-1|few|-|TRBJ1-4
CASSAAGVQEKLFF
TGCGCCAGCAGTGCTGCGGGGGTTCAGGAAAAACTGTTTTTT
>TRBV11-2|-|-|TRBJ1-6
CASRNTRVSYNSPLHF
TGTGCCAGCAGGAACACCAGGGTATCCTATAATTCACCCCTCCACTTT
>TRBV5-4|few|-|TRBJ1-2
CASSLGRGEGGYTF
TGTGCCAGCAGCTTGGGCAGGGGAGAAGGTGGCTACACCTTC
>TRBV12-3/TRBV12-4|-|TRBD1|TRBJ1-2
CASSLGTGYGYTF
TGTGCCAGCAGTTTGGGGACAGGGTATGGCTACACCTTC
>TRBV27|-|-|TRBJ1-1
CASSEADSHPEAFF
TGTGCCAGCAGTGAAGCCGACAGCCACCCTGAAGCTTTCTTT